This TCR beta chain was documented in a study of OX40 agonist ivuxolimab in advanced cancers. Regarding the study in general: Ivuxolimab was an agonistic, fully human IgG2 monoclonal antibody directed against OX40 (CD134), a costimulatory receptor. Partial responses were achieved by three dose-escalation patients, of whom one had hepatocellular carcinoma and two had cutaneous melanoma. The purpose of peripheral TCRbeta sequencing was to test whether ivuxolimab changed TCR sequence diversity and led to clonal T-cell expansion. In the dose-escalation cohort, approximately 80% of patients were male, and the mean age was roughly 60 years with a range of roughly 23 to 79. The paper covers the monotherapy dose-escalation part of the phase I ivuxolimab trial, which included N ≈ 52 patients. Patients were allowed to have had prior anti-PD-1, anti-PD-L1 or anti-CTLA-4 therapy, and more than 35% of the dose-escalation patients had been treated with checkpoint inhibitors. Intravenous ivuxolimab was administered to patients every 2 weeks at six dose levels: 0.01, 0.1, 0.3, 1.5, 3 and 10 mg/kg. Of the roughly 52 dose-escalation patients, hepatocellular carcinoma was present in around 20, melanoma in around 15, renal cell carcinoma in 9 and head and neck cancer in 9. Overall results and qualifications from the work: At doses from 0.1 to 3.0 mg/kg, clonal expansion was seen in both CD4+ and CD8+ blood T cells between baseline and week 6. On average, CD8+ T cells showed more expanded clones than CD4+ T cells after ivuxolimab. In partial responders in the 0.1-3.0 mg/kg groups, normalized peripheral clonal expansion was found to be among the lowest, especially among CD8+ T cells. Which antigens the clonally expanded peripheral T cells were specific for was not determined. Low levels of normalized T-cell clonal expansion were also seen in some nonresponding patients.

The trial excluded patients who had a history of autoimmune disease or who were on systemic immunosuppression. Peripheral blood for TCR sequencing was drawn from every dose cohort at baseline, at cycle 4 day 1 and at cycle 7 day 1. Samples came from an open-label, multicenter, first-in-human phase I dose-escalation trial of ivuxolimab. Adults with locally advanced or metastatic melanoma, renal cell, hepatocellular, or head and neck squamous cell carcinoma were enrolled in the trial. CD4+ and CD8+ T cells were sorted separately from peripheral blood before TCR sequencing. Genomic DNA was isolated from the sorted cells so that the TCRbeta CDR3 region could be sequenced. TCRbeta CDR3 regions were sequenced using the immunoSEQ Assay. TCRdb took over this immuneACCESS table, retaining in-frame rearrangements with V and J assigned. Such tables are incomplete; in checked studies, under half of the missing clones stem from an unresolved V gene, and the remainder is unexplained. The sample data list approximately 33,000 clones, and 85% to 95% of these were observed just once. The ten largest account for 26% of the sample.

Remarks on this clone: Its target antigen remains unknown. Per-nucleotide qualities are absent, and no much larger clonotype sits a single base away.

Based on the germline V gene (reference sequence), the CDR1 and CDR2 sequences are MNHEY and SMNVEV. The junction carries 2 bases between V and J, which are trimmed by 2 bases and 3 bases respectively. The CDR3 contains 11 residues, cysteine and phenylalanine counted. Just the 33-base CDR3 DNA is kept, in frame starting at base 1. This sequence was found in an adult with an advanced solid tumor such as melanoma, head and neck, liver or kidney cancer. The sequencing here drew on CD4+ or CD8+ T cells sorted from blood, taken in a trial of the OX40 agonist ivuxolimab. The rearrangement combines TRBV27 with TRBJ2-7, with no confidently assigned D gene. The nucleotides are TGTGCCAGCAGTTTAGGCTACGAGCAGTACTTC. It codes for CASSLGYEQYF.